This TCR beta chain was identified in a study of cytomegalovirus exposure and HLA in healthy donors. V was shortened by 0 bases and J by 7 bases, with 19 bases between the two germline ends. The CDR3 consists of 17 residues. The germline gives CDR1 LNHDA, CDR2 SQIVND (reference sequence). A multiplex PCR was run with 60 Vbeta primers and 13 Jbeta primers. Authors' data handling: A later analysis tallied some 84 million unique TCR beta chains, around 11 million of them shared. The protocol was immunoSEQ multiplex PCR, while the TCRdb copy is restricted to in-frame clones and leaves out a portion. V, J and clone size reflect that table, while D and trimming were determined from the DNA. The data contain about 210,000 clones, around 78% of them singletons. The study, taken as a whole, reports: In a later analysis, TCR beta V- and J-gene trimming was associated with a missense DCLRE1C variant.

In this sample, this clone turned up a few times. Its antigen is not known. The clonotype originates from a boy aged 10-17 years in good health and CMV-seronegative. The chain has TRBV19 and TRBJ2-1; D may be TRBD2 (6 bases). Sequences were obtained from PBMCs. CDR3 in amino acids: CASSIDLEGGKRNEQFF. The CDR3 coding sequence is TGTGCCAGTAGTATAGATCTTGAGGGAGGCAAGAGGAATGAGCAGTTCTTC.